Listed below are T cell receptor beta chains from one sample, sequenced in a study of CD8 T cells in ankylosing spondylitis. TCRdb re-analysed the 5' RACE reads in MiXCR, keeping a single row per CDR3 protein. The data hold a few hundred thousand distinct CDR3 sequences, with approximately 10% observed a single time. Sequencing used blood, either unsorted or a sorted T cell fraction (not recorded which). Every receptor here comes from a female donor with ankylosing spondylitis or in good health (not recorded which). Each CDR3 is given with its conserved first and last residue. Each record gives: clone size, D gene, V gene, J gene, CDR3 DNA, CDR3 protein. D genes are given only for firm matches. The size of a clone is reported for some rows only, either as once, few or many, or as a class for expanded clones.

>many|-|TRBV7-8|TRBJ2-7
TGTGCCAGCAGCTTAGATGTAGGAGTTGTCTACGAGCAGTACTTC
CASSLDVGVVYEQYF
>many|-|TRBV5-5|TRBJ1-1
TGTGCCAGCAGCCCAACGGACCCCTCCGCTCTGAACACTGAAGCTTTCTTT
CASSPTDPSALNTEAFF
>many|-|TRBV20-1|TRBJ2-7
TGCAGTGCTAGAGGACAGGTTTACGAGCAGTACTTC
CSARGQVYEQYF
>few|-|TRBV12-3/TRBV12-4|TRBJ2-1
TGTGCCAGCAGTTTTACACAGGGACACAATGAGCAGTTCTTC
CASSFTQGHNEQFF
>many|TRBD2|TRBV7-9|TRBJ2-1
TGTGCCAGCAGCTATCCAGTTGGGACTAGCGGGAGCAATGAGCAGTTCTTC
CASSYPVGTSGSNEQFF
>-|TRBD2|TRBV7-8|TRBJ2-3
TGTGCCAGCAGCTTAGAAGCTAGCGGGGTCACAGATACGCAGTATTTT
CASSLEASGVTDTQYF
>many|TRBD2|TRBV5-1|TRBJ2-7
TGCGCCAGCAGCGTGACTAGCGGGAGCGCTTCCTACGAGCAGTACTTC
CASSVTSGSASYEQYF
>few|-|TRBV19|TRBJ2-1
TGTGCCAGTAGTTCACAGTCGGAGCAGTTCTTC
CASSSQSEQFF
>few|TRBD1|TRBV3-1|TRBJ2-7
TGTGCCAGCTCCCCGTCGGACAGGGCGCACGAGCAGTACTTC
CASSPSDRAHEQYF
>many|-|TRBV20-1|TRBJ1-5
TGCAGTCCAGAACCGCAGGGAAGCAATCAGCCCCAGCATTTT
CSPEPQGSNQPQHF
>few|TRBD1|TRBV7-8|TRBJ2-2
TGTGCCAGCAGCTTAATCCGAGGGGGCGTCTCAGCCGGGGAGCTGTTTTTT
CASSLIRGGVSAGELFF
>many|-|TRBV20-1|TRBJ2-3
TGCAGTGCTAGCCCGACGAGAAACACAGATACGCAGTATTTT
CSASPTRNTDTQYF
>few|-|TRBV20-1|TRBJ2-2
TGCAGTGCTAGTGGGTGGCGGAGCTGGACCGGGGAGCTGTTTTTT
CSASGWRSWTGELFF
>many|TRBD1|TRBV11-2|TRBJ2-1
TGTGCCAGCAGCTTGGGCCTGGACAGGGGTTACAATGAGCAGTTCTTC
CASSLGLDRGYNEQFF
>many|TRBD2|TRBV7-9|TRBJ2-1
TGTGCCAGCAGCTCGATAGCGGGACGACTGAATGAGCAGTTCTTC
CASSSIAGRLNEQFF
>many|-|TRBV20-1|TRBJ2-5
TGCAGTGCTAGATCAGCAGCCTTCCAAGAGACCCAGTACTTC
CSARSAAFQETQYF
>once|-|TRBV5-1|TRBJ2-5
TGCGCCAGCAGCCCGAGGGTCAGGGGAGAGACCCAGTACTTC
CASSPRVRGETQYF
>-|TRBD2|TRBV5-6|TRBJ2-3
TGTGCCAGCAGCAGAAATACCAAGCGGGAGGGGACAGATACGCAGTATTTT
CASSRNTKREGTDTQYF
>-|-|TRBV20-1|TRBJ1-4
TGCAGTGGCCAAAGGGATAATGAAAAACTGTTTTTT
CSGQRDNEKLFF
>-|TRBD2|TRBV6-4|TRBJ2-2
TGTGCCAGCAGTGACTCGGGGGGGACCGGGGAGCTGTTTTTT
CASSDSGGTGELFF